This is a list of T cell receptor beta chains from one sample in a study of T-cell memory formation after mild COVID-19. TCRdb ran MiXCR on the 5' RACE reads and lists one entry per CDR3 protein. In the table there are 280,000 or so distinct CDR3 sequences, 7% to 10% of which are singletons. The specimen sequenced was PBMCs or a T cell subset sorted from them (not recorded which). These receptors came from a man aged 18 to 30 who had mild COVID-19 (a few samples of this study predate the infection). Cell type and time point are not known. Each CDR3 is given with its conserved first and last residue. The D gene is left open where the match is weak. Only part of the rows carry a size: once, few, many, or a class if the clone is expanded.

v_gene	abundance	d_gene	j_gene	CDR3nt	CDR3aa
TRBV11-1	few	-	TRBJ2-3	TGTGCCAGCAGCTTAGCGAGGGCCCAGCGGGCCCCAGATACGCAGTATTTT	CASSLARAQRAPDTQYF
TRBV5-1	few	-	TRBJ2-3	TGCGCCAGCAGCTCGGGAGCTAGCACAGATACGCAGTATTTT	CASSSGASTDTQYF
TRBV7-3	-	-	TRBJ2-1	TGTGCCAGCAGCCCCGGGGCGGGTCCCTACAATGAGCAGTTCTTC	CASSPGAGPYNEQFF
TRBV7-9	-	-	TRBJ2-6	TGTGCCAGCAGCCATTCGGTCGGCGGGGCCAACGTCCTGACTTTC	CASSHSVGGANVLTF
TRBV21-1	-	-	TRBJ2-2	TGTGCCAGCAGGGAATTAGAGAGAGGGAACACCGGGGAGCTGTTTTTT	CASRELERGNTGELFF
TRBV7-3	-	-	TRBJ1-2	TGTGCCAGCAGCCCCACGGGGTTCGGTCTTGGCTACACCTTC	CASSPTGFGLGYTF
TRBV7-8	-	TRBD1	TRBJ2-1	TGTGCCAGCAGCACCAGACAGGGTAGTAATGAGCAGTTCTTC	CASSTRQGSNEQFF
TRBV24-1	-	-	TRBJ1-5	TGTGCCACCAGTGACAGGATTAGCAATCAGCCCCAGCATTTT	CATSDRISNQPQHF
TRBV5-8	-	TRBD2	TRBJ2-1	TGTGCCAGCAGCTTGGCCCGGGGGGGGAACAATGAGCAGTTCTTC	CASSLARGGNNEQFF
TRBV29-1	few	TRBD1	TRBJ2-7	TGCAGCGTTGAATTTAGGGGACAGGGGACCTACGAGCAGTACTTC	CSVEFRGQGTYEQYF
TRBV7-9	-	TRBD1	TRBJ2-3	TGTGCCAGCAGGCCAGGGACAGGGCCGAATACGCAGTATTTT	CASRPGTGPNTQYF
TRBV4-3	many	-	TRBJ2-2	TGCGCCAGCAGCCAAGAACTCATTCGGACATTGAACACCGGGGAGCTGTTTTTT	CASSQELIRTLNTGELFF
TRBV5-1	-	-	TRBJ2-5	TGCGCCAGCTGCCTGGCGGCCACCCAAGAGACCCAGTACTTC	CASCLAATQETQYF
TRBV18	few	-	TRBJ2-2	TGTGCCAGCTCACTCCCATCGGGGGGCGGCGCCGGGGAGCTGTTTTTT	CASSLPSGGGAGELFF
TRBV12-3/TRBV12-4	-	-	TRBJ2-7	TGTGCCAGCAGTTTACGACACTACGAGCAGTACTTC	CASSLRHYEQYF
TRBV20-1	-	TRBD2	TRBJ2-5	TGCAGTGCTAGTCCGGCGGGGGGTCAAGAGACCCAGTACTTC	CSASPAGGQETQYF
TRBV14	many	TRBD2	TRBJ2-7	TGTGCCAGCAGCTTCGGGGGGAGGATGGCTTTATACGAGCAGTACTTC	CASSFGGRMALYEQYF
TRBV5-1	few	TRBD1	TRBJ2-1	TGCGCCAGCAGCTCGACAGGGGACCTCTCCTACAATGAGCAGTTCTTC	CASSSTGDLSYNEQFF
TRBV3-1	many	-	TRBJ2-1	TGTGCCAGCAGCCAAGAGGGTGAGCAGTTCTTC	CASSQEGEQFF
TRBV5-1	-	TRBD2	TRBJ2-3	TGCGCCAGCAGCTTGGCCGGCGGGGGGCCCGTGGATACGCAGTATTTT	CASSLAGGGPVDTQYF
TRBV7-6	few	TRBD1	TRBJ1-1	TGTGCCAGCAGCTTGACTACAGGGGGGTACACTGAAGCTTTCTTT	CASSLTTGGYTEAFF
TRBV5-1	many	TRBD1	TRBJ2-1	TGCGCCAGCATGAACACCGGGACAGGGGGCCGAAATGAGCAGTTCTTC	CASMNTGTGGRNEQFF
TRBV18	-	TRBD1	TRBJ2-3	TGTGCCAGCTCACCAGCCCGCGGGACAGGGGGCGTCGCAGATACGCAGTATTTT	CASSPARGTGGVADTQYF
TRBV5-5	-	TRBD1	TRBJ2-7	TGTGCCAGCAGCCCGGACAGGGGATCCCACGAGCAGTACTTC	CASSPDRGSHEQYF
TRBV18	few	-	TRBJ2-4	TGTGCCAGCTCACCACGGTTAGAGGGCTGGGGCAAAAACATTCAGTACTTC	CASSPRLEGWGKNIQYF
TRBV20-1	few	-	TRBJ1-6	TGCAGTGCTAGAGAGGGGGGCAGGAGCTCCTATAATTCACCCCTCCACTTT	CSAREGGRSSYNSPLHF
TRBV25-1	-	-	TRBJ1-1	TGTGCCAGCAGTGGAGGGCGGGAAGCTTTCTTT	CASSGGREAFF
TRBV4-3	many	-	TRBJ2-2	TGCGCCAGCACCACCGGGTTCACCACCGGGGAGCTGTTTTTT	CASTTGFTTGELFF
TRBV7-9	many	-	TRBJ2-7	TGTGCCAGCAGCTTAAGTCGGTACGAGCAGTACTTC	CASSLSRYEQYF
TRBV12-3/TRBV12-4	-	-	TRBJ2-2	TGTGCCAGCACCCCCGTAGGGCGGACCGGGGAGCTGTTTTTT	CASTPVGRTGELFF
TRBV7-2	-	TRBD1	TRBJ1-1	TGTGCCAGCAGCTCCAAGACAGGGTCAAGTTCTTCCGCTTTCTTT	CASSSKTGSSSSAFF
TRBV7-9	few	-	TRBJ2-2	TGTGCCAGCAGCTTGACTGCCCCCGGGGAGCTGTTTTTT	CASSLTAPGELFF
TRBV18	few	TRBD1	TRBJ1-1	TGTGCCAGCTCATTTACCGGGACAGGGGAATCGGCTTTCTTT	CASSFTGTGESAFF
TRBV20-1	many	-	TRBJ1-1	TGCAGTGCTAGAGTAGCAGGGAACACTGAAGCTTTCTTT	CSARVAGNTEAFF
TRBV7-2	many	TRBD1	TRBJ1-6	TGCGCCAGCAGCTTGGACAGGGGTGGCTCACCCCTCCACTTT	CASSLDRGGSPLHF
TRBV7-9	few	TRBD1	TRBJ2-7	TGTGCCAGCAGCTCAGGACAGGTCCCCTACGAGCAGTACTTC	CASSSGQVPYEQYF
TRBV9	few	TRBD1	TRBJ2-5	TGTGCCAGCAGCCCGCGGACAGGTACAGAGACCCAGTACTTC	CASSPRTGTETQYF
TRBV6-5	few	TRBD1	TRBJ1-6	TGTGCCAGCAGTTACTCCCAGACAGGGGGCAATTCACCCCTCCACTTT	CASSYSQTGGNSPLHF
TRBV29-1	few	-	TRBJ1-3	TGCAGCGTTACAGGGACTTTACGCTCTGGAAACACCATATATTTT	CSVTGTLRSGNTIYF
TRBV7-9	few	-	TRBJ1-3	TGTGCCAGCAGCTTACTATTCTCTGGAAACACCATATATTTT	CASSLLFSGNTIYF
TRBV18	few	TRBD1	TRBJ2-2	TGTGCCAGCCTGAAGTCGGGACAGGGTCACACCGGGGAGCTGTTTTTT	CASLKSGQGHTGELFF
TRBV5-1	few	-	TRBJ1-6	TGCGCCAGCAGCTTGGACCCCCGGCAGACCTATAATTCACCCCTCCACTTT	CASSLDPRQTYNSPLHF
TRBV7-2	-	-	TRBJ2-5	TGTGCCAGCAGCTTAAGACCGCCGGAACTGAACCAATTC	CASSLRPPELNQF
TRBV7-9	few	TRBD2	TRBJ2-3	TGTGCCGTTGAGGCGGGGGGTACTACAGATACGCAGTATTTT	CAVEAGGTTDTQYF
TRBV7-9	-	-	TRBJ1-1	TGTGCCAGCAGCCCCGCCTGGGAAGCTTTCTTT	CASSPAWEAFF
TRBV4-3	many	-	TRBJ2-3	TGCGCCAGCAGCCAAGTGGTAGCTATAGATACGCAGTATTTT	CASSQVVAIDTQYF
TRBV12-3/TRBV12-4	few	TRBD2	TRBJ2-3	TGTGCCAGCGGGGGACTATTGAAGTATTTT	CASGGLLKYF
TRBV6-1	-	TRBD1	TRBJ2-2	TGTGCCAGCAGAAAATACTGGATGCCGGGACAGGGGGCAGAGGGCACCGGGGAGCTGTTTTTT	CASRKYWMPGQGAEGTGELFF
TRBV20-1	few	-	TRBJ2-5	TGCAGTGCCCCCCGTAGTGGGTACCAAGAGACCCAGTACTTC	CSAPRSGYQETQYF
TRBV4-2	few	-	TRBJ1-6	TGTGCCAGCAGCCAAGATGGGGGAAGCCGGAATACCTATTCACCCCTCCACTTT	CASSQDGGSRNTYSPLHF
TRBV10-3	few	-	TRBJ2-2	TGTGCCATCAGTGCTAGAATACAGGGGAACACCGGGGAGCTGTTTTTT	CAISARIQGNTGELFF
TRBV6-1	few	TRBD1	TRBJ1-5	TGTGCCAGCAGTGACCAGGGGGCTGGCAATCAGCCCCAGCATTTT	CASSDQGAGNQPQHF
TRBV10-3	many	TRBD1	TRBJ1-2	TGTGCCATCATCGGACAGGGGGAGATAGCTAACTATGGCTACACCTTC	CAIIGQGEIANYGYTF
TRBV6-2/TRBV6-3	few	TRBD2	TRBJ2-5	TGTGCCAGCAGTTACACCCAGCGGGGGGGCCAAGAGACCCAGTACTTC	CASSYTQRGGQETQYF
TRBV5-1	-	TRBD1	TRBJ2-2	TGCGCCAGCAGCAAAAGACAGGGGCCTAACACCGGGGAGCTGTTTTTT	CASSKRQGPNTGELFF
TRBV7-9	-	-	TRBJ1-6	TGTGCCAGCAGCATCCCGGGACGGACTAATTCACCCCTCCACTTT	CASSIPGRTNSPLHF
TRBV7-3	many	-	TRBJ2-1	TGTGCCAGCAGCCCCCGGGACGATGATGAGCAGTTCTTC	CASSPRDDDEQFF
TRBV6-5	many	-	TRBJ2-6	TGTGCCACCAGCCTGGCGAGCTCTGGGGCCAACGTCCTGACTTTC	CATSLASSGANVLTF